This T cell receptor (beta chain) was captured in a study of blood T cells in healthy people across ages. Study-wide background: About one barcoded beta molecule per two T cells came from capture by template switching.

The germline CDR1 and CDR2 sequences are LGHDT and YNNKEL (reference sequence). The CDR3 runs 17 residues. V lost 3 bases and J lost 0, with 14 bases in between. Alongside a J-beta primer mix, a sample-barcoded 5' primer served in a second PCR lasting roughly 7 to 11 cycles. TCRdb ran MiXCR on the 5' RACE reads and lists one entry per CDR3 protein. The data hold around 940,000 distinct CDR3 sequences, with roughly 51% observed a single time. Peripheral blood, about 9.8 milliliters per donor, was collected. The chain combines TRBV3-1 with TRBJ1-4; D unclear. The sample consisted of blood. The TCR comes from a woman aged 55-70 years in good health. The DNA for the CDR3 is TGTGCCAGCAGCCACGCATCCCTCTGTCCAACTAATGAAAAACTGTTTTTT. It codes for CASSHASLCPTNEKLFF.